This TCR beta chain was sequenced in a study of cytomegalovirus exposure and HLA in healthy donors (dated 2017 in TCRdb). A note on the overall study: According to an earlier analysis of 587 of the donors, roughly 180 million T cells yielded some 120 million unique TCR beta sequences and 276 Gb of sequence data. High-throughput TCR immunosequencing, statistical association of individual TCRs with disease status, and machine learning were combined to predict cytomegalovirus infection status. Of the 398 genotyped donors, 81% fell in the genetic ancestry cluster associated with self-reported Caucasian donors. The study aimed to test whether cataloging public T cell receptors could reveal signatures of past pathogen exposure. A later genetic analysis took genome-wide SNP genotypes for about three fifths of the 666 donors and used that subset as a discovery cohort. To decide whether each TCR beta V gene segment behaved as functional or pseudogenic, an earlier analysis of approximately 620 of the donors relied on high-throughput TCR beta sequencing. Across approximately 400 genotyped donors of the cohort, an average of roughly 200,000 unique TCR beta nucleotide sequences per donor were sequenced, and roughly 17% of those sequences were non-productive. HLA typing covered class I and class II loci at four-digit resolution. Besides the first cohort of 550 to 750 subjects, a separate validation cohort made up of 90 to 150 different subjects was used. The number of typed donors differed by locus: about 629-630 for A, B, C, DRB1 and DQB1; 522 for DQA1; around 610 for DPA1; and roughly 470 for DPB1. An early release covering 550 to 700 HLA-typed donors comprised 300 to 350 gigabases of sequencing data and around 85 million unique TCR sequences. The study profiled the T cell repertoires of hundreds of subjects by immunosequencing and related them to cytomegalovirus serostatus. Rather than drawing on any new phenotypic data, the later analysis identified candidate immune exposures from TCR beta sequences and the way those sequences occurred across donors. All discovery cohort repertoires had been generated using a single sequencing platform. A later analysis re-examined previously published TCR beta repertoires from just over 650 donors and added high-resolution HLA genotyping to investigate patterns of TCR occurrence. Because of strong linkage in the cohort, five DR-DQ haplotypes were treated as single units for association and clustering. Donor age, sex, ethnicity and CMV serostatus were compiled alongside the repertoire data. Results the study describes overall, beyond this receptor: The classifier was reported to diagnose cytomegalovirus status with high specificity and sensitivity in both the original and validation cohorts. HLA typing was unavailable for some donors at each locus, so association tests used only the typed subset. At a false discovery rate of 0.05, a later analysis linked 16,000 or so TCR beta sequences to specific HLA alleles. Seventeen rarely observed V segments, including chromosome 9 orphons, were excluded from the earlier analysis of just under 600 of the donors because counts were too low. Some IMGT-functional V segments, including TRBV6-2 and TRBV6-3, could not be distinguished by the 87-base-pair reads and were therefore excluded. Broadly in line with IMGT annotations, most TCR beta V segments showed up in productive rearrangements about 90% or about 30% of the time in an earlier analysis of around 600 of the donors. In a later analysis, HLA-associated TCR beta chains were found to be more clonally expanded and to have lower generation probabilities than equally common non-associated chains. This cohort had only TCR beta chains sequenced, and the lack of alpha or paired-chain data limited which features could be detected. A later analysis reported that several top co-occurrence clusters appeared linked to parvovirus B19, influenza, CMV and Epstein-Barr virus. The only immune exposure information available for the cohort was CMV serostatus. In vitro tests confirmed that a few of the cytomegalovirus-associated TCR beta chains recognize cytomegalovirus antigens. A further reported finding was that TCR beta sequences accurately predicted the HLA-A and HLA-B alleles for most subjects in the first cohort. A cluster of highly shared sequence variants was judged likely to be a technical artifact of the sequencing pipeline. A later genetic analysis associated a missense DCLRE1C variant with V-gene and J-gene trimming of TCR beta chains, and an independent cohort replicated the association. A later analysis found that most CMV-associated TCR beta chains appeared HLA-restricted, with HLA associations seemingly driven largely by CMV exposure. The presence/absence analyses assumed that sequencing depth was roughly uniform across donors, and that assumption may not be true. The authors suggested that the approach could potentially be extended to other disease states and immunological phenotypes. Correlated functional status among segregating V segments might be attributable to linkage disequilibrium, but an unknown experimental factor could not be ruled out. When HLA alleles, especially DR and DQ, strongly co-occurred, attributing TCR associations to individual alleles was difficult. Compared with the 666-donor mean, donors in an Asian-associated ancestry cluster had fewer N-insertions in productive TCRs, according to a later genetic analysis. Across donors, most TCR sequences were observed very rarely, whereas some public TCRs were present in many individuals. In a later analysis, TCR association rates were found to vary across HLA loci, with the most associated TCRs seen for DRB1 alleles and the fewest for HLA-C alleles. The study listed 150 to 200 TCR beta chains as associated with cytomegalovirus.

On this clone: The antigen it binds to is not known. No quality values exist for individual bases; no much larger clone is one base distant.

The library was obtained by the immunoSEQ multiplex PCR assay. A mixture of 60 forward primers for TCR Vbeta segments and 13 reverse primers for TCR Jbeta segments was used in the multiplex PCR. A multiplex PCR assay on genomic DNA amplified the CDR3 region of rearranged TCR beta genes. The amplified TCR beta libraries were sequenced on the Illumina HiSeq System as 87-base-pair reads. The authors' analysis ran thus. A later analysis counted 75 million to 100 million unique TCR beta chains across the roughly 700 repertoires, and around 12 million of these chains were shared by at least two donors. To remove PCR and sequencing errors, raw reads were error-corrected and collapsed into unique sequences using a nearest-neighbor algorithm that merged closely related sequences. To assign V, D and J gene segments, CDR3 sequences were aligned to IMGT reference sequences. For a sequence to be retained, a match of at least six nucleotides to both a V gene segment and a J gene segment was required. Rearrangements were called productive when the CDR3 lacked stop codons and stayed in frame with V and J; all others were non-productive. Following IMGT convention, CDR3 was defined as the stretch from the second conserved V-encoded cysteine up to the conserved J-encoded phenylalanine. In an earlier analysis of 587 of the donors, sequences lacking an unambiguous match to a single V gene segment were excluded. An earlier analysis of 500 to 700 of the donors classified V segments as functional when productive rearrangements were above 56.7% and as segregating when the standard deviation between donors was above 5%. A statistical classification framework was built for diagnosing cytomegalovirus status from the catalog of TCR beta chain sequences. In a later analysis, V and J genes were assigned by comparing TCR nucleotide sequences against IMGT/GENE-DB human TR gene sequences. Using the TCRdist pipeline, a later analysis assigned CDR3 sequences along with most-parsimonious VDJ recombination scenarios. In a later analysis, every TCR beta chain was defined by the combination of its CDR3 amino acid sequence and its V-gene family, and reads without a unique V-gene family were dropped. A later analysis removed 450 to 600 highly shared, low-generation-probability nucleotide sequences to deal with suspected cross-contamination and a sequencing artifact. For each public chain, a later analysis derived a clonal expansion index from normalized ranks of inferred template counts within each repertoire. In a later analysis, generation probabilities were computed with a VDJ recombination model fitted to out-of-frame rearrangements, and the resulting probabilities were checked against IGoR. In a later analysis, hypergeometric tests were used to score TCR-TCR, TCR-HLA and TCR-CMV co-occurrence, with a repertoire-size bias correction applied to TCR pairs. To estimate false discovery rates, a later analysis permuted the HLA or CMV assignments 20 times. In a later analysis, co-occurring TCRs were grouped with DBSCAN, and TCRdist sequence similarity was added when clustering was performed within HLA-allele-positive subsets. Repertoires with fewer than 30,000 or more than 120,000 public chains, plus five repertoires with anomalous nucleotide sharing, were excluded from co-occurrence clustering. TCRdb took this table from immuneACCESS and kept in-frame rearrangements with V and J called. Such tables lack part of the clones; where checked against another copy, unresolved V genes explain under half of the gap, and the rest is unexplained. V and J calls plus clone size are reproduced from that table; the DNA served to infer D and trimming. The table for this sample lists some 150,000 clones; over 75% of them were counted only once. The top ten hold approximately 1.6% of the sample.

The cohort was made up of approximately 670 healthy bone marrow donors. Cohort members were all nominally healthy when sampled, although unrecorded immune exposures were likely present. The donor tested CMV seronegative and was one of the 352 seronegative cohort members. A peripheral blood sample was provided by each donor, and peripheral blood mononuclear cells were used for TCR beta sequencing. Genomic DNA extraction from the blood cell samples was performed with the Qiagen DNeasy Blood Extraction Kit. CDR1 MNHEY and CDR2 SMNVEV were looked up in the germline V gene (reference sequence). The CDR3 goes from the cysteine to the phenylalanine over 13 residues. The CDR3 DNA has 39 bases and is translated from base 1. V is cut by 3 bases and J by 2 bases, and the space between the germline ends is 5 bases.

The V and J genes are TRBV27 and TRBJ2-1, with TRBD2 perhaps the D gene, on 5 matching bases. The specimen was PBMCs. The source is a woman in her thirties in good health and CMV-seronegative. The DNA reads as follows: TGTGCCAGCAGTTTCGGGGCCTACAATGAGCAGTTCTTC. Its amino acids are CASSFGAYNEQFF.